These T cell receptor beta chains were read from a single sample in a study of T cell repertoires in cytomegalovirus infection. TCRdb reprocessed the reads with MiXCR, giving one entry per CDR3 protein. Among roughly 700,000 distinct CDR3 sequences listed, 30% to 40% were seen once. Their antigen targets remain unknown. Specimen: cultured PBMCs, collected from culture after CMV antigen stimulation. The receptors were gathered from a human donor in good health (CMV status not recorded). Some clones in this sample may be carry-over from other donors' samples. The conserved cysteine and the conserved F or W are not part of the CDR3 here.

CDR3: ASSLAPGQETQY; J: TRBJ2-5; V: TRBV5-1
CDR3: ASSALGPNSNQPQH; J: TRBJ1-5; V: TRBV6-6
CDR3: ASSFLTGTQY; J: TRBJ2-5; V: TRBV7-8
CDR3: ASSLAADRERSPLH; J: TRBJ1-6; V: TRBV7-2
CDR3: ASSGRPLGQEYQETQY; J: TRBJ2-5; V: TRBV7-8
CDR3: ASNLGLSRGIGELF; J: TRBJ2-2; V: TRBV3-1
CDR3: SASPAGRNGELF; J: TRBJ2-2; V: TRBV20-1
CDR3: SGSNRDEQY; J: TRBJ2-7; V: TRBV29-1
CDR3: SARDYTDNEQF; J: TRBJ2-1; V: TRBV20-1
CDR3: ASSLLDSNTEAF; J: TRBJ1-1; V: TRBV6-6
CDR3: SARVRSGTSSREQY; J: TRBJ2-7; V: TRBV20-1
CDR3: ASSQILGPLAKNIQY; J: TRBJ2-4; V: TRBV7-6
CDR3: ASTQMSSQGPDTQY; J: TRBJ2-3; V: TRBV6-1
CDR3: ASGISGRFSYEQY; J: TRBJ2-7; V: TRBV6-2/TRBV6-3
CDR3: ASCPPGTASARGYT; J: TRBJ1-2; V: TRBV7-2
CDR3: ASSLDSSGEETQY; J: TRBJ2-5; V: TRBV5-1
CDR3: ASSDSEQLNTEAF; J: TRBJ1-1; V: TRBV6-4
CDR3: ASSRVRANYGYT; J: TRBJ1-2; V: TRBV7-8
CDR3: ASSRLAGEQTQY; J: TRBJ2-5; V: TRBV2
CDR3: ASSLADSSPLH; J: TRBJ1-6; V: TRBV7-9
CDR3: ASSLTSGGLLQETQY; J: TRBJ2-5; V: TRBV7-6
CDR3: ASSPTGLEQY; J: TRBJ2-7; V: TRBV27
CDR3: ASSFPQGGEKLF; J: TRBJ1-4; V: TRBV7-2
CDR3: ASSLSPQGSSYNEQF; J: TRBJ2-1; V: TRBV7-6
CDR3: ASSVPPGAKQY; J: TRBJ2-7; V: TRBV6-1
CDR3: ASSYSSDNTEAF; J: TRBJ1-1; V: TRBV6-6
CDR3: ASSGTGVDTQY; J: TRBJ2-3; V: TRBV7-2
CDR3: ATQGAGAQETQY; J: TRBJ2-5; V: TRBV28
CDR3: ASSRTGLMQVEQF; J: TRBJ2-1; V: TRBV12-3/TRBV12-4
CDR3: ASNKLTSGFYNEQF; J: TRBJ2-1; V: TRBV7-2
CDR3: ASSLDLSIPYNEQF; J: TRBJ2-1; V: TRBV7-2
CDR3: ASSREPGGSKLF; J: TRBJ1-4; V: TRBV7-2
CDR3: ASSLGGTGGKVGANVLT; J: TRBJ2-6; V: TRBV7-8
CDR3: ASTAGGSGNTIY; J: TRBJ1-3; V: TRBV12-3/TRBV12-4
CDR3: ASSLSVLYTDTQY; J: TRBJ2-3; V: TRBV27
CDR3: ASSQDRKTGHNEQF; J: TRBJ2-1; V: TRBV4-3
CDR3: ASSLGQGIGTGELF; J: TRBJ2-2; V: TRBV7-2
CDR3: AISETGPFTDTQY; J: TRBJ2-3; V: TRBV10-3
CDR3: ASSFRHRVYEQF; J: TRBJ2-1; V: TRBV7-2
CDR3: ASSQVRSEAF; J: TRBJ1-1; V: TRBV4-1
CDR3: ASSYAGAMNTEAF; J: TRBJ1-1; V: TRBV6-6
CDR3: SARDRLATGELF; J: TRBJ2-2; V: TRBV20-1
CDR3: ASSPDTGDEKLF; J: TRBJ1-4; V: TRBV12-3/TRBV12-4
CDR3: ASSLSAGSSYNEQF; J: TRBJ2-1; V: TRBV7-2
CDR3: ASSSSGTRFF; J: TRBJ2-5; V: TRBV7-2